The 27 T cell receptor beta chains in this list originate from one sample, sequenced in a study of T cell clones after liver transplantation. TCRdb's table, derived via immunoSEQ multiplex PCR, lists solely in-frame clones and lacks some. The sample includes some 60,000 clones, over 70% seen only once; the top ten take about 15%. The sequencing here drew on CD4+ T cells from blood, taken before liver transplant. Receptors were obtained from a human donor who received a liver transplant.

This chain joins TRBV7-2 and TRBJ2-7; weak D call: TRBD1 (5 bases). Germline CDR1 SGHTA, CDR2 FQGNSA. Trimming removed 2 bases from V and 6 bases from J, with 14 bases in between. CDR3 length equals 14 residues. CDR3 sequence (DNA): TGTGCCAGCAGCTTATACCAGGGAAGAGGCGAGCAGTACTTC. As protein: CASSLYQGRGEQYF. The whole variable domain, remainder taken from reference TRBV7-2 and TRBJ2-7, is GAGVSQSPSNKVTEKGKDVELRCDPISGHTALYWYRQSLGQGLEFLIYFQGNSAPDKSGLPSDRFSAERTGGSVSTLTIQRTQQEDSAVYLCASSLYQGRGEQYFGPGTRLTVT.

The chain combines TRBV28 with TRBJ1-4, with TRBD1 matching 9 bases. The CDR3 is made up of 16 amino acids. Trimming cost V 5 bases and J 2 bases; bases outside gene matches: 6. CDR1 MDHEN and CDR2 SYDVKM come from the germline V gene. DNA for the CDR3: TGTGCCAGCAGTCCGGGACAGGGTTCGACTAATGAAAAACTGTTTTTT. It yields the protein CASSPGQGSTNEKLFF.

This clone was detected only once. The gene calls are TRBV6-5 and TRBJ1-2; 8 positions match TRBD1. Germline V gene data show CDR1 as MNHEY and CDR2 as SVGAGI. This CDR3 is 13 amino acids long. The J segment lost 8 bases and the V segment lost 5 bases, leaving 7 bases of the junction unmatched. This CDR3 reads CASSKGQGLGYTF. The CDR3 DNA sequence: TGTGCCAGCAGTAAAGGACAGGGCTTGGGCTACACCTTC.

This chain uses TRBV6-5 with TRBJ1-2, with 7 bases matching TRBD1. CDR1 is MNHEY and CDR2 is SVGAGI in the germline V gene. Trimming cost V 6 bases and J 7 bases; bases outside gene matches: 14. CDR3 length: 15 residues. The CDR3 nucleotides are TGTGCCAGCAGCTCTATTGACAGGGAAGGATTTGGCTACACCTTC. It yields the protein CASSSIDREGFGYTF.

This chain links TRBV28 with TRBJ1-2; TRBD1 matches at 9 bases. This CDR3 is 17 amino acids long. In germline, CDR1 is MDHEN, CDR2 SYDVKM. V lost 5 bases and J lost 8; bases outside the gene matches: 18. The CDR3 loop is CASSLWDPTGGLRGYTF. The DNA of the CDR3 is TGTGCCAGCAGTCTTTGGGACCCTACAGGGGGCCTCAGAGGCTACACCTTC.

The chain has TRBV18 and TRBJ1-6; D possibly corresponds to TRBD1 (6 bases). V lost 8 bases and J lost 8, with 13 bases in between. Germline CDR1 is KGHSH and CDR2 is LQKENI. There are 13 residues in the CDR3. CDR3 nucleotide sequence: TGTGCCAGCCGGGTGGGGGCAGATTCACCCCTCCACTTT. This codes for CASRVGADSPLHF.

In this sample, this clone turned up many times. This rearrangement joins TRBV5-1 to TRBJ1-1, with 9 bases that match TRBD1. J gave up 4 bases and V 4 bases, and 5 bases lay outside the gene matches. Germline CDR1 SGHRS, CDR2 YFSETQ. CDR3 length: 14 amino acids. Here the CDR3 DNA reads TGCGCCAGCAGCCGGGGACAGGGAGTCACTGAAGCTTTCTTT. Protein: CASSRGQGVTEAFF.

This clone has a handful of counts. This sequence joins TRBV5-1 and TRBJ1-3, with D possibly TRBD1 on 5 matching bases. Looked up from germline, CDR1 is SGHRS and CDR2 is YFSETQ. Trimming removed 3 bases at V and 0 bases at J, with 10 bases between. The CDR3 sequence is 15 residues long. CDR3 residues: CASSYGGRSGNTIYF. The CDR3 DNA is TGCGCCAGCAGCTACGGGGGACGCTCTGGAAACACCATATATTTT. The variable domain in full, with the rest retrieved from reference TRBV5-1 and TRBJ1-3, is KAGVTQTPRYLIKTRGQQVTLSCSPISGHRSVSWYQQTPGQGLQFLFEYFSETQRNKGNFPGRFSGRQFSNSRSEMNVSTLELGDSALYLCASSYGGRSGNTIYFGEGSWLTVV.

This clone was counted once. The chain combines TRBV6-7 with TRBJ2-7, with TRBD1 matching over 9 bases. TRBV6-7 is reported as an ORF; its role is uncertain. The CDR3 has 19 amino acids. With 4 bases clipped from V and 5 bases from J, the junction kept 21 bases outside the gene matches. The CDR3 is CASSLPPVPGQGIVDEQYF. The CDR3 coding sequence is TGTGCCAGCAGTTTACCTCCTGTCCCGGGACAGGGAATCGTGGACGAGCAGTACTTC.

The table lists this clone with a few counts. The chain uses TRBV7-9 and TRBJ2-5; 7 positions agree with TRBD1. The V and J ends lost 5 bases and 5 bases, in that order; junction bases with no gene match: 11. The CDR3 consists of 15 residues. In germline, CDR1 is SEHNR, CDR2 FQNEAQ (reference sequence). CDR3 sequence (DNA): TGTGCCAGCAGCCCACGTGAGGGGGCTGGTGAGACCCAGTACTTC. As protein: CASSPREGAGETQYF.

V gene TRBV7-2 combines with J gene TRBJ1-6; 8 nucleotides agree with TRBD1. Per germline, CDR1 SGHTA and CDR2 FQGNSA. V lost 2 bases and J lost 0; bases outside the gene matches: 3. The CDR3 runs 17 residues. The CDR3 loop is CASSLRTGSSYNSPLHF. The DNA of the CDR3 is TGTGCCAGCAGCTTACGGACAGGGAGCTCCTATAATTCACCCCTCCACTTT.

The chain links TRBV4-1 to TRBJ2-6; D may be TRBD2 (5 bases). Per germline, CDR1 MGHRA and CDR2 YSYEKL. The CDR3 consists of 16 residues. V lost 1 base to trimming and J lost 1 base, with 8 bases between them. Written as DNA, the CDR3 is TGCGCCAGCAGCCAAGCCCCGGGATCTGGGGCCAACGTCCTGACTTTC. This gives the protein CASSQAPGSGANVLTF.

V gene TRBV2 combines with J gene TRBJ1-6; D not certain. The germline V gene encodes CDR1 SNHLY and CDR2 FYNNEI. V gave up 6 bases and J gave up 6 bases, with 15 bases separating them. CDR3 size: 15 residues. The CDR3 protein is CASRKPGPSNSPLHF. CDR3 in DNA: TGTGCCAGCAGGAAGCCGGGTCCCTCTAATTCACCCCTCCACTTT.

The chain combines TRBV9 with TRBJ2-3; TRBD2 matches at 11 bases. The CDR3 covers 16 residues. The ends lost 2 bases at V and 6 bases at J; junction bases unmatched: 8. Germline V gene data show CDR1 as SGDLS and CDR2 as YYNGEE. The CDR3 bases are TGTGCCAGCAGCGTCTTAGCGGGGGGGTCCTGGGATACGCAGTATTTT. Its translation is CASSVLAGGSWDTQYF.

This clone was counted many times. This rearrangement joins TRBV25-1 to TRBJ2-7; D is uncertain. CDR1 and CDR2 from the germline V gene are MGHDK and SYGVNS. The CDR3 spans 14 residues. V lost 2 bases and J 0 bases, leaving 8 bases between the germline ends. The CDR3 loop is CASSEIGDSYEQYF. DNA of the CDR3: TGTGCCAGCAGTGAAATCGGTGACTCCTACGAGCAGTACTTC.

The CDR3 nucleotides read TGTGCCAGCAGCGAACGGGGGGGGGCTGGGGCCAACGTCCTGACTTTC. Its translation is CASSERGGAGANVLTF. The chain is built from TRBV9 and TRBJ2-6, with TRBD2 matching over 8 bases. The germline V gene encodes CDR1 SGDLS and CDR2 YYNGEE. With V trimmed by 3 bases and J by 2 bases, 4 bases remained unmatched. The CDR3 sequence is 16 residues long.

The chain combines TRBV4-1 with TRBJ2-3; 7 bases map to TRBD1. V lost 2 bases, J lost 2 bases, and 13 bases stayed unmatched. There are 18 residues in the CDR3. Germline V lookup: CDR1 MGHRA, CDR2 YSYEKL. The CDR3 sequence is CASSQSASRGGFTDTQYF. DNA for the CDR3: TGCGCCAGCAGCCAAAGTGCAAGTAGAGGGGGCTTCACAGATACGCAGTATTTT.

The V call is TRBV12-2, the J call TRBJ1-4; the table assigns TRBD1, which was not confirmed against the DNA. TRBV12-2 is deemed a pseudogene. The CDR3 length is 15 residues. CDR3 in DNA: TGTGCAAGTCGCCCCGGACAGGGGGTATTGGAAAAACTGTTTTTT. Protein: CASRPGQGVLEKLFF.

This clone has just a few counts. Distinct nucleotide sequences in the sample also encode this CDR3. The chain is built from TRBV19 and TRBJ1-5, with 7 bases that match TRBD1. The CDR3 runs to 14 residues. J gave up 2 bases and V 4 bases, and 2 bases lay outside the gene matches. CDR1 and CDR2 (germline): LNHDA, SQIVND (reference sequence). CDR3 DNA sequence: TGTGCCAGTAGTACAGGACAGGGCAATCAGCCCCAGCATTTT. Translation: CASSTGQGNQPQHF.

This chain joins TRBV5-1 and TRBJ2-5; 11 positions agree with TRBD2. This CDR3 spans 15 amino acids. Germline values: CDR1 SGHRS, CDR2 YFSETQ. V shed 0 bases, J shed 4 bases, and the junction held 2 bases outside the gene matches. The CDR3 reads CASSLALAGGETQYF. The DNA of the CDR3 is TGCGCCAGCAGCTTGGCGCTAGCGGGGGGAGAGACCCAGTACTTC.

The CDR3 here is CASSRSLEAETQYF. The CDR3, as DNA: TGTGCCAGTAGTAGGTCCCTGGAGGCAGAGACCCAGTACTTC. This chain connects TRBV19 to TRBJ2-5; the D gene is possibly TRBD2 (5 bases). The CDR3 consists of 14 residues. The V end lost 4 bases, the J end lost 4 bases, and 13 bases lay between the germline ends. In germline, CDR1 is LNHDA, CDR2 SQIVND (reference sequence).

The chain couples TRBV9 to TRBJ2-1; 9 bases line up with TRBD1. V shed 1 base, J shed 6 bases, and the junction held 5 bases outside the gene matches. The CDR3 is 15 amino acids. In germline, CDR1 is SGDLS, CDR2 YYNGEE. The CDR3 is CASSVSGTGSNEQFF. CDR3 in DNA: TGTGCCAGCAGCGTATCTGGGACAGGGAGCAATGAGCAGTTCTTC.

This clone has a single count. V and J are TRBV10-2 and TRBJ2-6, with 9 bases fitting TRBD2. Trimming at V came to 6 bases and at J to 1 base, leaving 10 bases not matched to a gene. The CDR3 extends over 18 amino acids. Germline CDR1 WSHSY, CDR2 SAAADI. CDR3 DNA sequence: TGCGCCAGCAGCGCCTCAGGCAGCGGGGGGTCTGGGGCCAACGTCCTGACTTTC. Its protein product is CASSASGSGGSGANVLTF.

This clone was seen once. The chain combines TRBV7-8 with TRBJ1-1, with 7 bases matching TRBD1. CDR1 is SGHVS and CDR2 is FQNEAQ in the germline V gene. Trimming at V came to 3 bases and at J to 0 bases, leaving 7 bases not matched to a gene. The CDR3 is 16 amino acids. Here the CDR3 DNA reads TGTGCCAGCAGCTTGTCCGGGACAGTCATGAACACTGAAGCTTTCTTT. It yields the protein CASSLSGTVMNTEAFF. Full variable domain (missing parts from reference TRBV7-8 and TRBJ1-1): GAGVSQSPRYKVAKRGQDVALRCDPISGHVSLFWYQQALGQGPEFLTYFQNEAQLDKSGLPSDRFFAERPEGSVSTLKIQRTQQEDSAVYLCASSLSGTVMNTEAFFGQGTRLTVV.

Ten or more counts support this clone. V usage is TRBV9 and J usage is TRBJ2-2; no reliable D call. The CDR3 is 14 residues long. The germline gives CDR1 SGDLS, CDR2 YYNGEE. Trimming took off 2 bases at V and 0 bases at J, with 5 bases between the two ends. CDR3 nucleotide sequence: TGTGCCAGCAGCGTCCGGTCGAACACCGGGGAGCTGTTTTTT. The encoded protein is CASSVRSNTGELFF. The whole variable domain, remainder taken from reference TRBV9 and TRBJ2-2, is DSGVTQTPKHLITATGQRVTLRCSPRSGDLSVYWYQQSLDQGLQFLIQYYNGEERAKGNILERFSAQQFPDLHSELNLSSLELGDSALYFCASSVRSNTGELFFGEGSRLTVL.

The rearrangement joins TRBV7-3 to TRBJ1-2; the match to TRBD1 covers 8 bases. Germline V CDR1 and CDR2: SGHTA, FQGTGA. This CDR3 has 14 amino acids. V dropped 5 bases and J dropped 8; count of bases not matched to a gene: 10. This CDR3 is CASSPGQGPLGYTF. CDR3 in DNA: TGTGCCAGCAGCCCAGGACAGGGTCCCTTAGGCTACACCTTC. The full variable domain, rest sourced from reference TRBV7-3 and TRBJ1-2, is GAGVSQTPSNKVTEKGKYVELRCDPISGHTALYWYRQSLGQGPEFLIYFQGTGAADDSGLPNDRFFAVRPEGSVSTLKIQRTERGDSAVYLCASSPGQGPLGYTFGSGTRLTVV.

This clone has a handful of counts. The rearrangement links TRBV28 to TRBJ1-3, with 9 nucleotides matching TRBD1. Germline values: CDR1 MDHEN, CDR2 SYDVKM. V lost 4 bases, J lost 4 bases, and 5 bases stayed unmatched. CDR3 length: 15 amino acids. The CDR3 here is CASSSQGATGNTIYF. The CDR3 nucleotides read TGTGCCAGCAGTTCACAGGGGGCGACGGGAAACACCATATATTTT.